This T cell receptor beta chain was obtained from a study of T-cell reconstitution after alpha-beta-depleted transplantation in children (dated by TCRdb to the mid-2010s). Regarding the complete study: Using TCR repertoire profiling, the study quantitatively followed how T-cell immune reconstitution unfolded in children after TCRalphabeta/CD19-depleted allogeneic hematopoietic cell transplantation.

This clonotype was seen at least ten times. This clone's antigen is unknown. The sample holds no much larger clone one base away, and base qualities are not on file. The library was obtained by PCR. Sequenced using an Illumina HiSeq 2500. Molecular barcoding was employed in the preparation of TCR libraries, with unique molecular identifiers being used to normalize TCRbeta repertoire quantification. TCRdb trimmed the raw reads at Q25, called clones with MiXCR and kept productive beta chains. Merged by CDR3 protein, the rows form single entries marked with the most common genes and DNA. Recorded for this sample are 200,000 to 250,000 distinct CDR3 sequences; 7.5% to 10% of them occurred a single time. The ten largest clones capture less than 6% of the sample. The germline V gene specifies SGHRS as CDR1 and YFSETQ as CDR2. Trimming removed 0 bases from V and 5 bases from J, leaving 12 bases between the germline ends. Reading from cysteine to phenylalanine, the CDR3 counts 15 amino acids. Only the CDR3 part of the read is kept: 45 bases, read in frame from the first base.

The chain was built from TRBV5-1 and TRBJ2-1; TRBD1 is possibly the D segment (6 matching bases). Sequences were derived from PBMCs from the stem cell graft donor, sampled from the stem cell graft. This TCR came from a human donor who donated a stem cell graft to a child with SCID. In nucleotides, the sequence is TGCGCCAGCAGCTTGGGCCAGGGGTTTAACAATGAGCAGTTCTTC. It codes for CASSLGQGFNNEQFF.